This T cell receptor beta chain was sequenced in a study of CD8 T cells in ankylosing spondylitis. Notes on the study in general: Within ankylosing spondylitis blood, a TCR beta motif made up of several highly homologous variants appeared to be characteristic. Reportedly, disease-linked clones are significantly enriched in ankylosing spondylitis patients' matched synovial fluid.

The CDR3 is 13 residues long. From germline, CDR1 is SGHAT and CDR2 FQNNGV. Trimming took off 2 bases at V and 5 bases at J, with 10 bases between the two ends. TCRdb re-derived calls from the 5' RACE reads in MiXCR, one entry per CDR3 protein. Of around 150,000 distinct CDR3 sequences in the sample, about an eighth were seen once. With respect to this clonotype: As yet, its antigen is unknown.

The chain links TRBV11-2 to TRBJ2-7; either TRBD1 or TRBD2 may fit D (5 bases each). This TCR derives from a female donor with ankylosing spondylitis or in good health (not recorded which). Sequenced input: blood, either unsorted or a sorted T cell fraction (not recorded which). The CDR3 region has the DNA TGTGCCAGCAGCTTATGGGGACGGCACGAGCAGTACTTC. Encoded protein: CASSLWGRHEQYF.